Below, 27 T cell receptor beta chains from the same sample are listed, as sequenced in a study of tumor and adjacent non-tumor tissue in lung cancer. This sample's RNA came from whole unsorted tissue. The library came from three nested PCR rounds adapted from ARM-PCR protocols. TCRdb redid the calling of the multiplex PCR reads with MiXCR, one entry per CDR3 protein. There are 200,000 or so distinct CDR3 sequences in the sample; about 71% occur only once, and roughly a quarter lies in the top ten. Source material: lung tumor tissue. These TCRs come from a man aged 60 to 75 with non-small cell lung cancer.

In the case of this clonotype: Germline is not matched at one junction end, which may reflect a read error. The chain joins TRBV20-1 to TRBJ2-5; possible D gene TRBD2, 7 bases. The CDR3 has 13 amino acids. CDR1 DFQATT and CDR2 SNEGSKA come from the germline V gene (reference sequence). The CDR3 DNA is TGCAGCGCTAGTCGGGGGGCCACGGAGACCCAGTACTTC. This gives the protein CSASRGATETQYF.

Comments on this clonotype: Mismatch with germline at one junction end may stem from a read error. The V and J genes are TRBV28 and TRBJ1-1, with 7 positions matching TRBD1. Germline lookup yields CDR1 MDHEN and CDR2 SYDVKM. The CDR3 sequence is 14 residues long. Here the CDR3 reads CTSSPGTVGPEAFF. The CDR3 coding sequence is TGTACCAGCAGTCCTGGGACAGTGGGACCCGAAGCTTTCTTT.

This sequence joins TRBV11-2 and TRBJ2-1; D perhaps matches TRBD2 (6 bases). The V end lost 11 bases, the J end lost 5 bases, and 19 bases lay between the germline ends. Germline V gives CDR1 SGHAT, CDR2 FQNNGV. CDR3 length: 14 residues. The CDR3 DNA sequence: TGTGCCGGCAAATGGAGCGGGCCGGACAATGAGCAGTTCTTC. Amino acids: CAGKWSGPDNEQFF.

This clonotype occurred a few times. The V and J genes are TRBV5-4 and TRBJ2-1; 10 bases agree with TRBD2. Trimming took 3 bases from V and 5 from J; bases not matched to a gene: 5. CDR1 and CDR2 from the germline V gene are SGHNT and YYREEE (reference sequence). The CDR3 sequence is 15 residues long. The CDR3 DNA follows: TGTGCCAGCAGCTCCGGTGGGACTAGCGACAATGAGCAGTTCTTC. The encoded protein is CASSSGGTSDNEQFF.

This clonotype was seen repeatedly, ten times or more. The chain is built from TRBV5-6 and TRBJ2-3; D not resolved. Trimming cost V 1 base and J 6 bases, with 6 bases left between them. This CDR3 comprises 12 residues. The germline V gene has CDR1 SGHDT and CDR2 YYEEEE. The CDR3 nucleotides are TGTGCCAGCAGCTTGACAAGGGATACGCAGTATTTT. Translating it yields CASSLTRDTQYF. Full variable domain (outside the CDR3, taken from reference TRBV5-6 and TRBJ2-3): DAGVTQSPTHLIKTRGQQVTLRCSPKSGHDTVSWYQQALGQGPQFIFQYYEEEERQRGNFPDRFSGHQFPNYSSELNVNALLLGDSALYLCASSLTRDTQYFGPGTRLTVL.

The chain uses TRBV20-1 and TRBJ2-3; D is uncertain. Germline V lookup: CDR1 DFQATT, CDR2 SNEGSKA (reference sequence). The CDR3 is 17 amino acids. Trimming shortened V by 7 bases and J by 4 bases, and 27 bases separated the two germline ends. The CDR3 bases are TGCAGTGTTAGTCACGGTGGGGTTAGCCTACTCTCAGATACGCAGTATTTT. The encoded protein is CSVSHGGVSLLSDTQYF.

With regard to this clonotype: Mismatch with germline at one junction end may stem from a read error. V is TRBV5-1 and J is TRBJ1-4; 7 nucleotides align to TRBD1. The length of the CDR3 is 15 residues. Germline V gene lookup returns CDR1 SGHRS and CDR2 YFSETQ. CDR3 loop: CASSLRIGGSEKLFF. The CDR3 DNA follows: TGCGCCAGTAGCTTGAGGATAGGGGGCAGTGAAAAACTGTTTTTT.

This clonotype was recorded many times. The V call is TRBV12-3 or TRBV12-4, the J call TRBJ1-5; tentatively, D is TRBD1 (5 bases). V lost 6 bases and J lost 2, with 14 bases in between. The CDR3 is 15 residues long. CDR3 region: CASSPRGGGNQPQHF. Here the CDR3 DNA reads TGTGCCAGCAGCCCTCGGGGAGGGGGCAATCAGCCCCAGCATTTT.

A note on this clonotype: A read error may explain this, as a much larger clone is one base away. CDR3 in amino acids: CVSSPGHATYEQYF. The CDR3 bases are TGTGTCAGCAGCCCGGGACACGCTACCTACGAGCAGTACTTC. The chain has TRBV7-9 and TRBJ2-7; tentative D call: TRBD1 (6 bases). The CDR3 contains 14 residues. Germline CDR1 and CDR2: SEHNR and FQNEAQ (reference sequence).

V gene TRBV4-2 combines with J gene TRBJ1-1; D gene uncertain. Germline V gene lookup returns CDR1 LGHNA and CDR2 YNFKEQ. The CDR3 extends over 14 amino acids. The V gene lost 5 bases and the J gene lost 2 bases, with 12 bases spanning the gap. CDR3 coding DNA: TGTGCCAGCAGCTATGGTTTGAGTAACACTGAAGCTTTCTTT. Translating gives CASSYGLSNTEAFF.

Here the CDR3 DNA reads TGCAGTGCTAGGACTAGCACATGCGAGCAGTACTTC. Protein product: CSARTSTCEQYF. The chain couples TRBV20-1 to TRBJ2-7, with 7 positions matching TRBD2. Germline assignment: CDR1 DFQATT and CDR2 SNEGSKA (reference sequence). This CDR3 has 12 amino acids. J lost 6 bases, V lost 3 bases, and 5 bases had no gene match.

This clonotype was seen once. This chain joins TRBV11-1 and TRBJ2-1; 10 bases map to TRBD2. With the DNA end fitting TRBJ2-7 better, the J assignment may be wrong. CDR3 length equals 17 residues. Germline V CDR1 and CDR2: SGHAT, FQDESV (reference sequence). The CDR3 nucleotides are TGTGCCAGCAGCTTATCTCGGCTAGCGGGAGTCAACAATGAACAGTACTTC. Its protein product is CASSLSRLAGVNNEQYF.

On this clonotype: At one boundary the junction diverges from the germline segment, which might be a read error. V and J are TRBV11-3 and TRBJ2-5, with 9 nucleotides matching TRBD1. The CDR3 spans 16 residues. Germline CDR1 SGHNT, CDR2 YENEEA. The DNA of the CDR3 is TGTGCCAGCAGCTACAGGGGGCGACGTGATTGGGAGACCCAATACTTC. This sequence encodes CASSYRGRRDWETQYF.

Comment on this clonotype: At one end, the junction sequence differs from germline, possibly due to a read error. This rearrangement joins TRBV6-4 to TRBJ1-2, with D hard to call. CDR3 size: 17 residues. Germline values: CDR1 MRHNA, CDR2 SNTAGT. The CDR3 DNA reads TGTGTCAGCAGTGACTCGAGTGTGAAGGGAGGGCACTATGGCTACACTTTC. It encodes CVSSDSSVKGGHYGYTF.

In DNA, the CDR3 is TGCAGCGCCTCACCGGGACAGGAGGATCAGCCCCAGCATTTT. Its translation: CSASPGQEDQPQHF. This chain links TRBV20-1 with TRBJ1-5, with 8 bases matching TRBD1. The CDR3 has 14 amino acids. Germline CDR1 and CDR2: DFQATT and SNEGSKA (reference sequence).

This clonotype was counted between two and nine times. The J gene is TRBJ1-1, the V gene TRBV6-1; 9 bases map to TRBD1. The CDR3 has 15 residues. J lost 3 bases, V lost 4 bases, and 6 bases had no gene match. The V gene's germline CDR1 is MNHNS and CDR2 SASEGT. The CDR3 spells CASSADRGVDTEAFF. CDR3 bases: TGTGCCAGCAGTGCGGACAGGGGAGTCGACACTGAAGCTTTCTTT.

Comments on this clonotype: A junction end diverges from the germline sequence, so it may reflect a read error. V gene TRBV5-5 combines with J gene TRBJ1-2, with D perhaps TRBD1 (6 bases). Germline CDR1 and CDR2: SGHKS and YYEKEE (reference sequence). The CDR3 has 14 amino acids. The CDR3 region has the DNA TGTGCCAGCAGCATCGGGGGCCTGAACTATGACTACACCTTC. Translating it yields CASSIGGLNYDYTF.

A few counts support this clonotype. The rearrangement uses TRBV4-1 and TRBJ2-2; D call uncertain. CDR3 length: 15 residues. Germline CDR1 is MGHRA and CDR2 is YSYEKL. Trimming stripped 1 base from V and 5 bases from J, with 11 bases between. The CDR3 reads CASSQAGKGTGELFF. In DNA, the CDR3 is TGCGCCAGCAGCCAAGCTGGGAAAGGGACCGGGGAGCTGTTTTTT.

A word on this clonotype: Its ends do not fully match the called genes, so a read error is possible. This chain uses TRBV11-3 with TRBJ1-4, with D uncertain. The germline CDR1 and CDR2 sequences are SGHNT and YENEEA. The CDR3 is made up of 15 amino acids. The CDR3 sequence is CVSSLKRATNEKLYF. In DNA, the CDR3 is TGTGTCAGCAGCTTAAAAAGAGCAACTAATGAAAAACTGTATTTT.

Details on this clonotype: A read error is possible here, since a much larger clone lies one base away. The J gene is TRBJ2-5, the V gene TRBV4-1; D is perhaps TRBD1 (6 bases). This CDR3 region has 14 residues. The V gene lost 7 bases and the J gene lost 3 bases, with 15 bases spanning the gap. From germline, CDR1 is MGHRA and CDR2 YSYEKL. DNA for the CDR3: TGCGCCAGCAACGGCGGCAGGGGTAAAGAGACCCAGTACTTC. Amino acid sequence: CASNGGRGKETQYF.

This clonotype has only a few counts. Possible read error: a much larger clone is one base away. The chain carries TRBV20-1 and TRBJ2-5; 9 positions match TRBD2. The germline V gene has CDR1 DFQATT and CDR2 SNEGSKA (reference sequence). This CDR3 region has 16 residues. CDR3 coding DNA: TGCAGTGCTAGTCCCCAGCTAGCGGGGCTCCAAGAGACCCGGTACTTC. It yields the protein CSASPQLAGLQETRYF.

This clonotype was seen once. This could be a read error, since a much larger clone is one nucleotide away. The chain employs TRBV29-1 and TRBJ2-3; no definite D call. Germline values: CDR1 SQVTM, CDR2 ANQGSEA. Deletions cut 5 bases from V and 2 bases from J, with 14 bases between. The CDR3 loop spans 14 amino acids. The CDR3 protein is CSVSIQSNTDTQYF. As DNA, the CDR3 is TGCAGCGTTTCTATACAGTCAAACACAGATACGCAGTATTTT.

The chain has TRBV6-4 and TRBJ2-1, with D possibly matching TRBD2 (7 bases). The CDR3 spans 15 residues. Germline V lookup: CDR1 MRHNA, CDR2 SNTAGT. V lost 2 bases, J lost 5 bases, and 13 bases lay in between. DNA of the CDR3: TGTGCCAGCAGTGACATGAGGGGGGGCAACAATGAGCAGTTCTTC. Amino acids: CASSDMRGGNNEQFF.

Points on this clonotype: Because the CDR3's place on the DNA is in doubt, the DNA is left out and the CDR3 is given as listed by TCRdb. This chain links TRBV20-1 with TRBJ1-2. The germline V gene encodes CDR1 DFQATT and CDR2 SNEGSKA (reference sequence). The CDR3 is 12 amino acids in total, end residues counted. CDR3 in amino acids: CSVPTVGYGCTF.

V and J are TRBV30 and TRBJ1-1; no firm D call. CDR1 and CDR2 from the germline V gene are GTSNPN and SVGIG (reference sequence). The CDR3 extends over 13 amino acids. Trimming pared 0 bases from V and 2 bases from J, leaving 7 bases between. The CDR3 DNA sequence: TGTGCCTGGAGTGTACAAGGTAACACTGAAGCTTTCTTT. Translation: CAWSVQGNTEAFF.

As to this clonotype: The DNA is omitted, as the CDR3 cannot be located on it reliably, and the CDR3 follows TCRdb's listing. The V and J genes are TRBV20-1 and TRBJ1-2. The CDR3 numbers 14 amino acids, ends counted. Germline CDR1 DFQATT, CDR2 SNEGSKA (reference sequence). The CDR3 loop reads CSTSERRSLYGYTF.

This clonotype has ten or more counts. The chain recombines TRBV24-1 with TRBJ2-7; TRBD1 matches at 8 bases. The CDR3 spans 13 residues. J lost 6 bases, V lost 3 bases, and 3 bases had no gene match. Germline V gene sequence: CDR1 KGHDR, CDR2 SFDVKD. In DNA form, the CDR3 reads TGTGCCACCAGTGATCGGACAGGGCTCGAGCAGTACTTC. Translating gives CATSDRTGLEQYF.